This T cell receptor beta chain was recorded in a study of T-cell memory formation after mild COVID-19. At the level of the study: TCR clustering was largely donor specific.

This clonotype was picked up a small number of times. Its target is not known. Broader study findings: There was no confirmation that second-wave clones peaking on day 37 were SARS-CoV-2 specific. Memory from before infection featured some responding clones, which suggests cross-reactive memory joined. The CD4+ clones that contracted clustered mainly within CM and EM, and the CD8+ clones concentrated in EMRA.

A single record per CDR3 protein comes from TCRdb applying MiXCR to the 5' RACE reads. The data hold about 350,000 distinct CDR3 sequences, with around 13% observed a single time. Sample: PBMCs or a T cell subset sorted from them (not recorded which). The clonotype originates from a man aged 18 to 29 who had mild COVID-19 (a few samples of this study predate the infection). Cell type and time point are not known.

CDR3 loop: CSASRDRAWMAFF. Written as DNA, the CDR3 is TGCAGTGCTAGCCGGGACAGGGCCTGGATGGCTTTCTTT. The V gene is TRBV20-1, the J gene TRBJ1-1; 9 positions match TRBD1. The CDR3 totals 13 residues. The V gene end was trimmed by 3 bases and the J gene end by 11 bases; junction bases not matched to a gene: 10. Germline CDR1 is DFQATT and CDR2 is SNEGSKA (reference sequence).